This passage covers 22 T cell receptor beta chains from one sample sequenced in a study of cytomegalovirus exposure and HLA in healthy donors. The PCR was carried out with 60 Vbeta primers and 13 Jbeta primers. Libraries were prepared by immunoSEQ multiplex PCR; TCRdb keeps only in-frame clonotypes and omits some of them. The profile shows some 130,000 clones, around 77% of them singletons. The source material was PBMCs. These receptors originate from a man between 18 and 29 years old in good health and CMV-seronegative.

The chain uses TRBV14 and TRBJ1-2; D call uncertain. Trimming pared 1 base from V and 4 bases from J, leaving 22 bases between. CDR1 and CDR2 from the germline V gene are SGHDN and FVKESK. This CDR3 has 18 residues. In nucleotides, the CDR3 is TGTGCCAGCAGCCAAGTTAGTCTTCGAACCTTTCCCTCCTATGGCTACACCTTC. Translated: CASSQVSLRTFPSYGYTF.

The CDR3 DNA sequence: TGTGCCAGCACCCCCTACCCGAGCTCTGGAAACACCATATATTTT. This gives the protein CASTPYPSSGNTIYF. The chain carries TRBV6-6 and TRBJ1-3; no clear D gene. This CDR3 contains 15 residues. Germline-derived CDR1 and CDR2 are MNHNY and SVGAGI (reference sequence). V lost 7 bases and J 0 bases, leaving 13 bases between the germline ends.

With respect to this clone: This specimen includes other DNA sequences encoding the same CDR3. The rearrangement joins TRBV4-3 to TRBJ1-5; TRBD1 matches at 8 bases. V shed 3 bases and J 7 bases; nucleotides not matched to a gene: 8. Germline values: CDR1 LGHNA, CDR2 YSLEER. The CDR3 length is 15 residues. CDR3 in amino acids: CASSQYRGTNQPQHF. CDR3 sequence (DNA): TGCGCCAGCAGCCAGTACAGGGGGACCAACCAGCCCCAGCATTTT.

The chain links TRBV18 to TRBJ1-2; maybe TRBD1 (5 bases). Germline V CDR1 and CDR2: KGHSH, LQKENI. The V end was cut by 3 bases, the J end by 6 bases, with 14 bases between. The CDR3 totals 14 residues. CDR3 sequence (DNA): TGTGCCAGCTCACCCTCGATGGGAGGGGATGGCTACACCTTC. This codes for CASSPSMGGDGYTF.

This clone was observed a few times. The gene calls are TRBV28 and TRBJ2-7; 10 bases align to TRBD1. CDR3 length equals 14 residues. Trimming at V came to 6 bases and at J to 4 bases, leaving 6 bases not matched to a gene. Germline V gene lookup returns CDR1 MDHEN and CDR2 SYDVKM. The CDR3 nucleotides are TGTGCCAGCAGGGGGACAGGGGTGACTTACGAGCAGTACTTC. Its translation: CASRGTGVTYEQYF.

The chain couples TRBV5-4 to TRBJ2-7, with TRBD1 matching 7 bases. CDR1 SGHNT and CDR2 YYREEE come from the germline V gene (reference sequence). The CDR3 extends over 15 amino acids. Trimming at V came to 4 bases and at J to 2 bases, leaving 9 bases not matched to a gene. The CDR3 loop reads CASSQGTEPTYEQYF. The CDR3 nucleotides read TGTGCCAGCAGCCAAGGGACAGAACCGACCTACGAGCAGTACTTC.

This clone occurred once. Its ends do not fully match the called genes, so a read error is possible. The chain combines TRBV6-6 with TRBJ2-5, with D unresolved. This CDR3 comprises 14 residues. CDR1 is MNHNY and CDR2 is SVGAGI in the germline V gene (reference sequence). In DNA, the CDR3 is TGTGCCAGCAGTTCAGACAAGTACCAAGGGACCCAGTACTTC. It is translated as CASSSDKYQGTQYF.

Only a few counts were recorded for this clone. The chain couples TRBV6-6 to TRBJ1-3; 8 positions match TRBD1. V shed 7 bases, J shed 4 bases, and the junction held 6 bases outside the gene matches. Germline-derived CDR1 and CDR2 are MNHNY and SVGAGI (reference sequence). There are 14 residues in the CDR3. The CDR3 sequence: CASTTGGPGNTIYF. For the CDR3, the DNA is TGTGCCAGCACCACAGGGGGGCCCGGAAACACCATATATTTT.

The genes are TRBV7-2 and TRBJ1-1; TRBD1 aligns across 7 bases. Germline CDR1 reads SGHTA; CDR2 reads FQGNSA. The V segment lost 1 base and the J segment 11 bases; nucleotides outside the gene matches: 7. The CDR3 consists of 13 residues. The CDR3 sequence is CASSLDRGAEAFF. CDR3 DNA: TGTGCCAGCAGCTTAGACAGGGGTGCGGAGGCTTTCTTT.

V and J are TRBV7-2 and TRBJ2-5; weak D call: TRBD1 (6 bases). Germline V lookup: CDR1 SGHTA, CDR2 FQGNSA. Trimming pared 5 bases from V and 0 bases from J, leaving 10 bases between. The CDR3 spans 14 residues. The CDR3 reads CASSPDRYQETQYF. CDR3 bases: TGTGCCAGCAGCCCCGACAGGTACCAAGAGACCCAGTACTTC.

Here the CDR3 DNA reads TGTGCCAGCAGCTTATCGGGAGGGCGGGGCGATCAGCCCCAGCATTTT. As protein: CASSLSGGRGDQPQHF. The V and J genes are TRBV7-2 and TRBJ1-5; tentatively, D is TRBD1 (5 bases). The CDR3 has 16 amino acids. The germline CDR1 and CDR2 sequences are SGHTA and FQGNSA. V was pared by 2 bases and J by 5 bases, with 16 bases between.

The sample holds a few counts of this clone. This chain uses TRBV4-3 with TRBJ1-1; D perhaps matches TRBD1 (5 bases). The CDR3 is 14 amino acids. Germline-derived CDR1 and CDR2 are LGHNA and YSLEER. V was trimmed by 0 bases and J by 8 bases, leaving 13 bases between them. The CDR3 DNA reads TGCGCCAGCAGCCAAGACCTCCGGGGGTACGAAGCTTTCTTT. Protein product: CASSQDLRGYEAFF.

The chain joins TRBV7-9 to TRBJ2-5, with 8 nucleotides matching TRBD2. Germline CDR1 SEHNR, CDR2 FQNEAQ (reference sequence). The CDR3 is made up of 19 amino acids. Germline trimming cut 2 bases from V and 5 bases from J; bases unmatched to any gene: 19. The CDR3: CASSLTPGTRGEERETQYF. For the CDR3, the DNA is TGTGCCAGCAGCTTAACCCCCGGGACTAGAGGGGAGGAGCGGGAGACCCAGTACTTC. The variable domain in full, completed from reference TRBV7-9 and TRBJ2-5, reads DTGVSQNPRHKITKRGQNVTFRCDPISEHNRLYWYRQTLGQGPEFLTYFQNEAQLEKSRLLSDRFSAERPKGSFSTLEIQRTEQGDSAMYLCASSLTPGTRGEERETQYFGPGTRLLVL.

This clone came up a few times. The chain is built from TRBV11-2 and TRBJ1-2; possible D gene TRBD1, 6 bases. V lost 5 bases and J lost 2, with 18 bases in between. Germline CDR1 and CDR2: SGHAT and FQNNGV. This CDR3 is built from 16 residues. DNA of the CDR3: TGTGCCAGCAGCCACGGGCGGGGGGCGAGGAACTATGGCTACACCTTC. Translated, it gives CASSHGRGARNYGYTF. The whole variable domain, remainder taken from reference TRBV11-2 and TRBJ1-2, is EAGVAQSPRYKIIEKRQSVAFWCNPISGHATLYWYQQILGQGPKLLIQFQNNGVVDDSQLPKDRFSAERLKGVDSTLKIQPAKLEDSAVYLCASSHGRGARNYGYTFGSGTRLTVV.

The chain combines TRBV30 with TRBJ1-2; no firm D call. CDR1 and CDR2 (germline): GTSNPN, SVGIG (reference sequence). V lost 3 bases and J lost 8, with 19 bases in between. This CDR3 has 14 residues. CDR3 residues: CAWSPPSTAGGYTF. CDR3 nucleotide sequence: TGTGCCTGGAGCCCCCCTAGCACCGCGGGGGGCTACACCTTC. Based on the CDR3 plus reference TRBV30 and TRBJ1-2, the full variable domain is SQTIHQWPATLVQPVGSPLSLECTVEGTSNPNLYWYRQAAGRGLQLLFYSVGIGQISSEVPQNLSASRPQDRQFILSSKKLLLSDSGFYLCAWSPPSTAGGYTFGSGTRLTVV.

The chain has TRBV9 and TRBJ2-1; 7 nucleotides agree with TRBD2. The junction had 4 bases not matched to a gene; V was cut back by 0 bases and J by 1 base. This CDR3 contains 16 residues. CDR1 and CDR2 (germline): SGDLS, YYNGEE. The CDR3 DNA reads TGTGCCAGCAGCGTAGGGGGGGGAGAATCCTACAATGAGCAGTTCTTC. The encoded protein is CASSVGGGESYNEQFF.

The V gene is TRBV27, the J gene TRBJ1-4; maybe TRBD1 (6 bases). The CDR3 totals 15 residues. Germline values: CDR1 MNHEY, CDR2 SMNVEV (reference sequence). Between the trimmed V and J ends, which lost 5 bases and 3 bases, there was a span of 13 bases. CDR3 amino acids: CASSPHRVANEKLFF. In DNA form, the CDR3 reads TGTGCCAGCAGTCCGCACAGGGTAGCTAATGAAAAACTGTTTTTT.

For this clone: Compared with germline, one end of the junction differs, possibly owing to a read error. Other DNA sequences in this sample translate to the same CDR3. This chain connects TRBV7-8 to TRBJ1-1; 7 nucleotides match TRBD1. CDR1 SGHVS and CDR2 FQNEAQ come from the germline V gene. This CDR3 contains 16 residues. The CDR3 DNA follows: TGTGCCAGCATACTAGAGGGGGACAGTAGGAACACTGAGGCTTTCTTT. Protein: CASILEGDSRNTEAFF.

The V call is TRBV10-3, the J call TRBJ2-1; no firm D call. This CDR3 comprises 14 residues. In germline, CDR1 is ENHRY, CDR2 SYGVKD. The V and J ends lost 6 bases and 4 bases respectively, with 13 bases between them. CDR3 bases: TGTGCCATCAGCGAGCTCGACGGGTACAATGAGCAGTTCTTC. Amino acids: CAISELDGYNEQFF.

This chain uses TRBV7-2 with TRBJ1-3; possibly TRBD1 for D (5 bases). CDR1 and CDR2 (germline): SGHTA, FQGNSA. The ends were cut back, 4 bases at V and 0 bases at J, with 13 bases in the middle. This CDR3 has 16 amino acids. CDR3 loop: CASSSGLQSSGNTIYF. The CDR3 nucleotides read TGTGCCAGCAGCTCGGGACTCCAGAGCTCTGGAAACACCATATATTTT.

This clone was picked up a small number of times. The gene calls are TRBV4-1 and TRBJ2-1; tentatively, D is TRBD2 (7 bases). CDR1 is MGHRA and CDR2 is YSYEKL in the germline V gene. V was pared by 4 bases and J by 2 bases, with 18 bases between. CDR3 length: 17 residues. DNA for the CDR3: TGCGCCAGCAGCCTCGCTTTTCGGGGGGCGGCCTACAATGAGCAGTTCTTC. Translation gives CASSLAFRGAAYNEQFF.

A note on this clone: An end of the junction does not agree with germline; a read error may underlie this. The V gene is TRBV9, the J gene TRBJ2-5; a weak D match, TRBD2 (6 bases). Germline loops: CDR1 SGDLS, CDR2 YYNGEE. The length of the CDR3 is 13 residues. CDR3 protein: CAGSGRSSKTQYF. CDR3 sequence (DNA): TGTGCCGGCAGCGGGCGTAGCTCCAAGACCCAGTACTTC.